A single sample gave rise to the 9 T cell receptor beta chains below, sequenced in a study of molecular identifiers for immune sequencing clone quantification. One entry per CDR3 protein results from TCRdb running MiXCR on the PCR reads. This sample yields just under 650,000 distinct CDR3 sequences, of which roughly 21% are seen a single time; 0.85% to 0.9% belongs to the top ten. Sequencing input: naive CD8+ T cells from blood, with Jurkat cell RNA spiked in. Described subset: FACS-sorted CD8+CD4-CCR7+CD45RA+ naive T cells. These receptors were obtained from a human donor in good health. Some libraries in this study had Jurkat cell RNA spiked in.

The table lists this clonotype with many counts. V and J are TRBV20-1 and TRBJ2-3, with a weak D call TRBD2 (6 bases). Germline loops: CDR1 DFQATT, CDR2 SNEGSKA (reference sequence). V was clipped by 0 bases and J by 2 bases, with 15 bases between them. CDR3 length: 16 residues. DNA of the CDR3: TGCAGTGCTAGAGATCCCCTAGCGTCCCCCACAGATACGCAGTATTTT. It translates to CSARDPLASPTDTQYF.

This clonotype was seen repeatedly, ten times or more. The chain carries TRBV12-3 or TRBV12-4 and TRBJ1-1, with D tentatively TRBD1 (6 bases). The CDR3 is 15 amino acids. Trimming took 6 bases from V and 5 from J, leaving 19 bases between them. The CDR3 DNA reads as TGTGCCAGCAGGGGGGTGGGGGGCGCGTATACTGAAGCTTTCTTT. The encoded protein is CASRGVGGAYTEAFF.

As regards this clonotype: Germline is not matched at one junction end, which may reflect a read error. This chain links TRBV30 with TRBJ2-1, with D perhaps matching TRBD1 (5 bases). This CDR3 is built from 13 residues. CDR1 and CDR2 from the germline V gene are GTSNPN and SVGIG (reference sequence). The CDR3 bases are TGTGCCTACCGGACAAGGACCTACAGTGAGCAGTTCTTC. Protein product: CAYRTRTYSEQFF.

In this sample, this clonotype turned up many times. CDR3 amino acids: CASRRQAGLADTQYF. The DNA for the CDR3 is TGTGCCAGCAGACGACAAGCGGGGTTAGCAGATACGCAGTATTTT. The chain joins TRBV6-6 to TRBJ2-3, with 7 bases lining up with TRBD2. The CDR3 has 15 amino acids. The J segment lost 4 bases and the V segment lost 6 bases, leaving 10 bases of the junction unmatched. The germline V gene encodes CDR1 MNHNY and CDR2 SVGAGI (reference sequence).

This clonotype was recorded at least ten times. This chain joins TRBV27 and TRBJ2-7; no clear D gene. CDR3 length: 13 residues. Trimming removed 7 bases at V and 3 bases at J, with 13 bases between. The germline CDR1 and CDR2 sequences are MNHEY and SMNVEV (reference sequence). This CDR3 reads CASTWSMGYEQYF. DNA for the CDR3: TGTGCCAGCACCTGGAGTATGGGCTACGAGCAGTACTTC.

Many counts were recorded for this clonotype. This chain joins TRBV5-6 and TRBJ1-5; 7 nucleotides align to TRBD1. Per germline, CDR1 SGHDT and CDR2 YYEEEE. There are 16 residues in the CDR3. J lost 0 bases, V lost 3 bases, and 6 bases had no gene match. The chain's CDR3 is CASSSGQENSNQPQHF. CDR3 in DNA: TGTGCCAGCAGCTCCGGACAGGAGAATAGCAATCAGCCCCAGCATTTT.

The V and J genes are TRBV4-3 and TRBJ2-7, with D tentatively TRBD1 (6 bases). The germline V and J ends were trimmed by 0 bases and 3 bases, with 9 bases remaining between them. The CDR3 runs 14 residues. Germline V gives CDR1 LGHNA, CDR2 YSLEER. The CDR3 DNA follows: TGCGCCAGCAGCCAAGATCGGACAGACTACGAGCAGTACTTC. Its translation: CASSQDRTDYEQYF.

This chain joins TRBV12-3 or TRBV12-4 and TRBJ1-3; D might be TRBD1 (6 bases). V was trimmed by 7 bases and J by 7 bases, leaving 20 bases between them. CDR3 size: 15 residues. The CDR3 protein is CASNSPDSLWNTIYF. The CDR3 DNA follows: TGTGCCAGCAACTCCCCGGACAGTCTTTGGAACACCATATATTTT.

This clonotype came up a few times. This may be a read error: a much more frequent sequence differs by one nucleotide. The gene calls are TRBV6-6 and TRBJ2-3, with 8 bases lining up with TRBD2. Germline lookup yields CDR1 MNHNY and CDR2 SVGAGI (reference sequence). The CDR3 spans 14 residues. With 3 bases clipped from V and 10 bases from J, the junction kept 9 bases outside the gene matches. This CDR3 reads CASSYGRGGDAQYF. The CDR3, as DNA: TGTGCCAGCAGTTATGGCCGGGGGGGCGATGCGCAGTATTTT.